This entry concerns a single T cell receptor beta chain. Germline lookup yields CDR1 SGHAT and CDR2 FQNNGV. The trim removed 1 base at V and 10 bases at J, leaving 11 bases unmatched. The CDR3 runs to 15 residues. This entry is derived from a study of blood T cell repertoires in COVID-19. TCRdb's copy holds only in-frame clones and misses some; the assay was immunoSEQ multiplex PCR. The sample holds about 190,000 clones; roughly 90% are singletons and the top ten take around 7%. The gene calls are TRBV11-2 and TRBJ1-2, with TRBD1 matching over 8 bases. This receptor was obtained from a man in his forties with acute or convalescent COVID-19. The sample consisted of peripheral blood. CDR3 coding DNA: TGTGCCAGCAGCTTAGCTTCGCAGGGGGCCCTACCCTACACCTTC. Its protein is CASSLASQGALPYTF.